This T cell receptor beta chain was identified during a study of response to subunit inactivated influenza vaccine (dated by TCRdb to the late 2010s). Describing the broader study: Deep quantitative profiling of the T cell receptor repertoire was used in the study to follow responses to a trivalent subunit inactivated influenza vaccine. The paper's findings and limits, for the study overall: According to the authors, only a limited number of new T cells may be recruited by each seasonal influenza vaccination.

In this sample, this clonotype turned up many times. Its antigen has not been determined. Base qualities are not at hand, and no much larger clone is one base apart. The library was generated by RT-PCR. Sequenced on an Illumina HiSeq 2500. In TCRdb, the public reads were trimmed at Q25 with fastp and aligned with MiXCR, with productive beta chains retained. Under each unique CDR3 protein, matching rows form one entry showing the most common genes and DNA. A total of hundreds of thousands of distinct CDR3 sequences appear in this sample, less than 30% of them only once. The ten largest make up 1.5% to 2% of the sample. The cysteine opens and the phenylalanine closes a CDR3 of 15 amino acids. Here the CDR3 DNA is all that survives: 45 bases in frame from base 1. V is cut by 3 bases and J by 0 bases, and the space between the germline ends is 10 bases.

Rearrangement joined TRBV12-3 or TRBV12-4 to TRBJ2-3, and perhaps TRBD2 as D gene, on 6 matching bases. Source: CD4+ T cells sorted from PBMCs, taken 5 to 6 days after vaccination. The source of this sequence is a man aged 45 to 65 who received an inactivated influenza vaccine. Donor details come from another sample of the same person, matched by shared clones. In nucleotides, the sequence is TGTGCCAGCAGTTTCCGGCGGGGAAGCACAGATACGCAGTATTTT. The resulting protein is CASSFRRGSTDTQYF.